Each of the 28 T cell receptor beta chains below was sequenced from the same sample in a study of T-cell reconstitution after alpha-beta-depleted transplantation in children. Unique molecular identifiers were built into the TCRbeta library. TCRdb reanalysed the PCR reads using MiXCR and keeps one entry per CDR3 protein. Of around 240,000 distinct CDR3 sequences listed, approximately 8.9% are singletons. Sequencing was performed on PBMCs, mostly from graft donor cells, taken 180 days after TCRalphabeta/CD19-depleted stem cell transplant. All receptors come from a male patient between 5 and 17 years old who had a stem cell transplant for acute lymphoblastic leukemia, so the T cells may come from the graft donor.

This clonotype showed up many times. Written as DNA, the CDR3 is TGTGCCAGCAGCTACCAAGGCCCGGGACGCTCCCCTACTAGCTCCTACGAGCAGTACTTC. Protein product: CASSYQGPGRSPTSSYEQYF. The rearrangement uses TRBV7-3 and TRBJ2-7; D tentatively reads TRBD1 or TRBD2 (5 bases each). V was pared by 4 bases and J by 0 bases, with 28 bases between. The CDR3 is 20 amino acids. CDR1 is SGHTA, CDR2 FQGTGA, per germline. The whole variable domain, filled in from reference TRBV7-3 and TRBJ2-7, reads GAGVSQTPSNKVTEKGKYVELRCDPISGHTALYWYRQSLGQGPEFLIYFQGTGAADDSGLPNDRFFAVRPEGSVSTLKIQRTERGDSAVYLCASSYQGPGRSPTSSYEQYFGPGTRLTVT.

This clonotype was detected ten times or more. The J gene is TRBJ2-3, the V gene TRBV7-6, with 7 bases matching TRBD1. CDR3 length: 14 amino acids. Germline CDR1 SGHVS, CDR2 FNYEAQ. The ends lost 5 bases at V and 2 bases at J; junction bases unmatched: 4. CDR3 sequence (DNA): TGTGCCAGCAGCCGGACAGGACCCACAGATACGCAGTATTTT. Residues: CASSRTGPTDTQYF.

The V gene is TRBV5-2, the J gene TRBJ2-1; TRBD1, the table's D call, was not compared with the DNA. TRBV5-2 is deemed a pseudogene. CDR3 length: 19 amino acids. CDR3 coding DNA: TGTGCCAGGGGCCCCCGGACAGCCTGGTCCCCTAGCTCCTACAATGAGCAGTTCTTC. It is translated as CARGPRTAWSPSSYNEQFF.

This clonotype was found many times. The rearrangement joins TRBV19 to TRBJ2-7, with 10 bases identical to TRBD2. After removal of 5 bases from V and 3 bases from J, the junction contained 10 bases not matched to a gene. The germline V gene encodes CDR1 LNHDA and CDR2 SQIVND (reference sequence). The CDR3 has 16 amino acids. The chain's CDR3 is CASSSTWTSGFYEQYF. The CDR3 DNA follows: TGTGCCAGTAGTTCTACCTGGACTAGCGGTTTCTACGAGCAGTACTTC.

This clonotype has ten or more counts. V is TRBV9 and J is TRBJ2-2; 9 bases map to TRBD2. V gave up 0 bases and J gave up 1 base; unmatched junction bases: 10. The CDR3 is 19 amino acids. In germline, CDR1 is SGDLS, CDR2 YYNGEE. In DNA, the CDR3 is TGTGCCAGCAGCGTAGAGGAAGGTAGCGGGAGCTGGAACACCGGGGAGCTGTTTTTT. Translated: CASSVEEGSGSWNTGELFF.

In this sample, this clonotype turned up many times. The V gene is TRBV6-1, the J gene TRBJ2-4; D is uncertain. Trimming shortened V by 6 bases and J by 1 base, and 13 bases separated the two germline ends. The CDR3 consists of 15 residues. The germline CDR1 and CDR2 sequences are MNHNS and SASEGT. The CDR3 nucleotides are TGTGCCAGCAGCCCAAGAATACTCGCCAAAAACATTCAGTACTTC. This sequence encodes CASSPRILAKNIQYF.

This clonotype was counted many times. The gene calls are TRBV20-1 and TRBJ2-4; D is possibly TRBD1 (6 bases). Germline CDR1 is DFQATT and CDR2 is SNEGSKA (reference sequence). The CDR3 is 15 amino acids. The V and J ends lost 3 bases and 0 bases respectively, with 12 bases between them. CDR3 residues: CSASPGDLAKNIQYF. The CDR3 DNA reads as TGCAGTGCTAGCCCAGGGGATTTAGCCAAAAACATTCAGTACTTC.

The V and J genes are TRBV12-5 and TRBJ2-5; D is ambiguous. The CDR3 contains 12 residues. Trimming left V 5 bases short and J 5 bases short, with 9 bases between. Per the germline V gene, CDR1 is LGHNT and CDR2 is FRNRAP. CDR3 sequence: CASGIHLETQYF. The CDR3 nucleotides are TGTGCTAGTGGTATTCACTTGGAGACCCAGTACTTC.

This clonotype was picked up many times. This rearrangement joins TRBV28 to TRBJ2-7, with 9 positions matching TRBD1. Germline CDR1 is MDHEN and CDR2 is SYDVKM. V was clipped by 9 bases and J by 4 bases; unmatched bases: 16. The CDR3 contains 16 residues. CDR3 loop: CARLPPGQGFFYEQYF. DNA for the CDR3: TGTGCCAGACTTCCTCCCGGACAGGGGTTCTTTTACGAGCAGTACTTC.

The table lists this clonotype with many counts. The chain has TRBV12-3 or TRBV12-4 and TRBJ1-1; the D is unclear. Trimming removed 6 bases from V and 3 bases from J, with 14 bases in between. The CDR3 is 14 residues long. As DNA, the CDR3 is TGTGCCAGCAGCCGGTGGGATCGGTACACTGAAGCTTTCTTT. Translation: CASSRWDRYTEAFF.

There are many counts of this clonotype. The rearrangement joins TRBV3-1 to TRBJ2-5; 8 bases fit TRBD1. Germline V CDR1 and CDR2: LGHDT, YNNKEL (reference sequence). Losses at the gene ends were 3 bases for V and 2 bases for J; bases not matched to a gene: 8. The CDR3 sequence is 16 residues long. The CDR3 loop reads CASSHTTGQGQETQYF. As DNA, the CDR3 is TGTGCCAGCAGCCATACGACTGGACAGGGACAAGAGACCCAGTACTTC.

This clonotype was detected many times. The genes are TRBV27 and TRBJ1-3; D is undetermined. The CDR3 is 11 residues long. Trimming took 8 bases from V and 4 from J, leaving 6 bases between them. Per germline, CDR1 MNHEY and CDR2 SMNVEV (reference sequence). The CDR3 loop reads CASLKGNTIYF. CDR3 sequence (DNA): TGTGCCAGCCTTAAGGGAAACACCATATATTTT.

This clonotype has ten or more counts. The chain has TRBV20-1 and TRBJ1-5, with a weak D call TRBD1 (5 bases). The CDR3 runs 14 residues. V lost 3 bases and J 5 bases, leaving 14 bases between the germline ends. Germline assignment: CDR1 DFQATT and CDR2 SNEGSKA (reference sequence). This CDR3 reads CSASLGGGDQPQHF. The CDR3 nucleotides read TGCAGTGCTAGTCTTGGGGGGGGGGATCAGCCCCAGCATTTT.

A few counts support this clonotype. The chain employs TRBV14 and TRBJ1-1, with D unclear. V was shortened by 1 base and J by 1 base, with 10 bases between the two germline ends. The germline gives CDR1 SGHDN, CDR2 FVKESK. The CDR3 runs 15 residues. CDR3 sequence (DNA): TGTGCCAGCAGCCAAGTTAATCTGGCGAACACTGAAGCTTTCTTT. Protein product: CASSQVNLANTEAFF.

The rearrangement joins TRBV20-1 to TRBJ2-5; TRBD1 matches 9 bases. CDR1 DFQATT and CDR2 SNEGSKA come from the germline V gene (reference sequence). This CDR3 region has 13 residues. Germline trimming cut 3 bases from V and 5 bases from J; bases unmatched to any gene: 4. The CDR3 region has the DNA TGCAGTGCTAGCTACAGGGGGCGGGAGACCCAGTACTTC. It translates to CSASYRGRETQYF.

In regard to this clonotype: Since a much larger clone is just one base distant, this may be a read error. The chain is built from TRBV20-1 and TRBJ2-1, with a tentative D call TRBD2 (6 bases). The CDR3 length is 15 residues. Germline CDR1 and CDR2: DFQATT and SNEGSKA (reference sequence). V was trimmed by 1 base and J by 2 bases, leaving 12 bases between them. This CDR3 is CSARAHRGAYNEQFF. CDR3 nucleotide sequence: TGCAGTGCTAGAGCTCATCGCGGGGCCTACAATGAGCAGTTCTTC.

This clonotype occurred many times. The V and J genes are TRBV20-1 and TRBJ1-2, with 10 bases lining up with TRBD1. The junction had 8 bases not matched to a gene; V was cut back by 5 bases and J by 5 bases. Germline CDR1 DFQATT, CDR2 SNEGSKA (reference sequence). The CDR3 length is 14 residues. Written as DNA, the CDR3 is TGCAGTGCTGGAGGGACAGGGGCTATTTATGGCTACACCTTC. This gives the protein CSAGGTGAIYGYTF.

Turning to this clonotype: With a much larger clone just one base away, this may be a read error. Because it lacks the conserved phenylalanine or tryptophan at the end, this CDR3 is likely a read error. It is unclear where the CDR3 begins or ends on the DNA, so no DNA is shown, and the CDR3 is as TCRdb lists it. This chain links TRBV4-3 with TRBJ2-3; TRBD1, as called in the table, went unchecked against the DNA. Germline loops: CDR1 LGHNA, CDR2 YSLEER. The CDR3 is made up of 12 amino acids, end residues included. The CDR3 is CASSQGGGGAYL.

Turning to this clonotype: A junction end diverges from the germline sequence, so it may reflect a read error. The chain joins TRBV3-1 to TRBJ2-2, with D possibly being TRBD2 (5 bases). The CDR3 has 18 residues. Germline CDR1 reads LGHDT; CDR2 reads YNNKEL (reference sequence). CDR3 sequence reads: CASSQLPLLGTNTGEPFF. The DNA of the CDR3 is TGTGCCAGCAGCCAACTTCCGCTATTGGGTACGAACACCGGGGAGCCGTTTTTT.

Ten or more counts support this clonotype. This chain links TRBV6-1 with TRBJ1-5; perhaps TRBD1 as D (5 bases). Trimming stripped 6 bases from V and 7 bases from J, with 13 bases between. The CDR3 length is 13 residues. Germline values: CDR1 MNHNS, CDR2 SASEGT. The CDR3 loop is CASSLAQGQPQHF. The CDR3 nucleotides are TGTGCCAGCAGCCTAGCCCAGGGCCAGCCCCAGCATTTT.

This clonotype was seen many times. The chain combines TRBV12-3 or TRBV12-4 with TRBJ2-1; D not certain. Trimming stripped 2 bases from V and 6 bases from J, with 14 bases between. CDR3 length: 15 amino acids. CDR3 protein: CASSLRARSSNEQFF. The CDR3 DNA reads as TGTGCCAGCAGTTTACGGGCTAGATCATCCAATGAGCAGTTCTTC.

This clonotype was counted many times. The V gene is TRBV29-1, the J gene TRBJ2-1, with D tentatively TRBD1 or TRBD2 (6 bases each). The germline V gene has CDR1 SQVTM and CDR2 ANQGSEA. The CDR3 extends over 14 amino acids. Trimming took 4 bases from V and 0 from J, leaving 10 bases between them. The CDR3 coding sequence is TGCAGCGTTGGGAGGGGGAGCTCCTACAATGAGCAGTTCTTC. It is translated as CSVGRGSSYNEQFF.

This clonotype was detected ten times or more. The rearrangement joins TRBV3-1 to TRBJ1-1; D not resolved. Germline-derived CDR1 and CDR2 are LGHDT and YNNKEL (reference sequence). Trimming removed 4 bases from V and 4 bases from J, with 10 bases in between. CDR3 length equals 13 residues. The CDR3 nucleotides read TGTGCCAGCAGCCCGCAGGCGGGCACTGAAGCTTTCTTT. It specifies CASSPQAGTEAFF.

Many counts were recorded for this clonotype. The V and J genes are TRBV6-5 and TRBJ2-6; TRBD1 might be the D (5 bases). The CDR3 length is 15 residues. The V gene's germline CDR1 is MNHEY and CDR2 SVGAGI. Trimming took 2 bases from V and 2 from J, leaving 7 bases between them. CDR3 sequence reads: CASSYQGAGANVLTF. As DNA, the CDR3 is TGTGCCAGCAGTTACCAGGGCGCTGGGGCCAACGTCCTGACTTTC.

This clonotype has a count of ten or more. V usage is TRBV6-5 and J usage is TRBJ2-1, with D perhaps being TRBD1 or TRBD2 (5 bases each). Germline CDR1 and CDR2: MNHEY and SVGAGI. CDR3 length: 14 residues. V was trimmed by 1 base and J by 9 bases, leaving 13 bases between them. Here the CDR3 reads CASSYWDRGLEQFF. The DNA for the CDR3 is TGTGCCAGCAGTTACTGGGACCGGGGCCTTGAGCAGTTCTTC.

This clonotype was counted at least ten times. This chain links TRBV12-3 or TRBV12-4 with TRBJ1-2, with D perhaps matching TRBD1 (5 bases). The V and J ends lost 6 bases and 4 bases respectively, with 15 bases between them. CDR3 length: 14 residues. CDR3 in DNA: TGTGCCAGCAGGCCTACTCGACAGTTCTATGGCTACACCTTC. Its translation: CASRPTRQFYGYTF.

At least ten counts were recorded for this clonotype. The rearrangement links TRBV7-3 to TRBJ2-1, with unresolved D. The V end lost 0 bases, the J end lost 5 bases, and 11 bases lay between the germline ends. Per the germline V gene, CDR1 is SGHTA and CDR2 is FQGTGA. The CDR3 loop spans 15 amino acids. CDR3 sequence: CASSLTRNTDNEQFF. CDR3 DNA: TGTGCCAGCAGCTTAACACGAAATACGGACAATGAGCAGTTCTTC.

Many counts were recorded for this clonotype. CDR3 protein: CASSLRTDAETQYF. Here the CDR3 DNA reads TGTGCCAGCAGTTTAAGAACAGACGCAGAGACCCAGTACTTC. The V call is TRBV12-3 or TRBV12-4, the J call TRBJ2-5; unclear D gene. Trimming stripped 2 bases from V and 4 bases from J, with 11 bases between. This CDR3 contains 14 residues.